The 10 T cell receptor beta chains listed next were all sequenced from one sample in a study of T cell changes during pregnancy in multiple sclerosis. Sequenced by immunoSEQ multiplex PCR; TCRdb stores in-frame clones only, minus some. The table has around 69,000 clones, 90% to 95% seen once; the top ten hold about 5.8%. This sample comprised CD8+ T cells from peripheral blood mononuclear cells, obtained before pregnancy. Source of these receptors: a female donor with multiple sclerosis, enrolled in a pregnancy study.

Notes on this clone: A much bigger clone sits one base away, suggesting this may be a read error. The chain is built from TRBV6-1 and TRBJ2-7; the D is unclear. Germline assignment: CDR1 MNHNS and CDR2 SASEGT. The CDR3 loop spans 11 amino acids. Trimming stripped 10 bases from V and 0 bases from J, with 7 bases between. The CDR3 loop is CANIRSYEQYF. The CDR3 region has the DNA TGTGCCAACATTCGCTCCTACGAGCAGTACTTC.

The chain uses TRBV19 and TRBJ1-1, with a possible D match to TRBD1 (6 bases). Germline CDR1 is LNHDA and CDR2 is SQIVND (reference sequence). The CDR3 has 13 amino acids. V shed 7 bases and J shed 1 base, with 10 bases lying between them. Here the CDR3 reads CASTQGRNTEAFF. CDR3 nucleotides: TGTGCCAGTACCCAGGGGCGGAACACTGAAGCTTTCTTT.

This chain uses TRBV7-9 with TRBJ2-7; perhaps TRBD1 as D (6 bases). CDR3 length equals 13 residues. CDR1 is SEHNR and CDR2 is FQNEAQ in the germline V gene (reference sequence). The V gene lost 3 bases and the J gene lost 5 bases, with 11 bases spanning the gap. The CDR3 region has the DNA TGTGCCAGCAGCTTCGCCGGGGACAACGAGCAGTACTTC. It is translated as CASSFAGDNEQYF.

The CDR3, as DNA: TGTGCCAGCAACCCGAACTACAGGAATGAGCAGTTCTTC. This sequence encodes CASNPNYRNEQFF. The chain uses TRBV6-1 and TRBJ2-1, with D maybe TRBD1 (5 bases). This CDR3 is built from 13 residues. Deletions cut 7 bases from V and 7 bases from J, with 14 bases between. Germline CDR1 and CDR2: MNHNS and SASEGT.

V is TRBV6-6 and J is TRBJ2-1, with 7 bases aligning to TRBD2. CDR1 MNHNY and CDR2 SVGAGI come from the germline V gene (reference sequence). V shed 4 bases and J 15 bases; nucleotides not matched to a gene: 6. CDR3 length equals 11 residues. In DNA form, the CDR3 reads TGTGCCAGCAGTTCCAGCGGGGTTCTGTTCTTC. Translating gives CASSSSGVLFF.

The chain links TRBV7-9 to TRBJ1-2, with D tentatively TRBD1 (6 bases). V was shortened by 8 bases and J by 4 bases, with 14 bases between the two germline ends. CDR1 is SEHNR, CDR2 FQNEAQ, per germline (reference sequence). The CDR3 contains 13 residues. CDR3 DNA: TGTGCCAGCCCCGACGACAGGCCCTATGGCTACACCTTC. It codes for CASPDDRPYGYTF.

This clone was detected only once. The J gene is TRBJ2-6, the V gene TRBV9, with TRBD2 matching 12 bases. V lost 4 bases and J lost 0; bases outside the gene matches: 8. CDR1 is SGDLS, CDR2 YYNGEE, per germline. This CDR3 comprises 19 residues. The CDR3 is CASSLSSSGGASGANVLTF. CDR3 DNA: TGTGCCAGCAGCCTTTCCTCTAGCGGGGGGGCCTCTGGGGCCAACGTCCTGACTTTC.

The rearrangement links TRBV2 to TRBJ2-5, with D maybe TRBD2 (7 bases). CDR3 length: 15 amino acids. The V gene's germline CDR1 is SNHLY and CDR2 FYNNEI. V lost 6 bases to trimming and J lost 5 bases, with 19 bases between them. The chain's CDR3 is CASRWGTGGLETQYF. The DNA for the CDR3 is TGTGCCAGCAGGTGGGGGACCGGGGGGCTGGAGACCCAGTACTTC. Looking up the rest from reference TRBV2 and TRBJ2-5 gives the full variable domain: EPEVTQTPSHQVTQMGQEVILRCVPISNHLYFYWYRQILGQKVEFLVSFYNNEISEKSEIFDDQFSVERPDGSNFTLKIRSTKLEDSAMYFCASRWGTGGLETQYFGPGTRLLVL.

Concerning this clone: Other DNA sequences within the sample encode an identical CDR3. The chain is built from TRBV7-6 and TRBJ1-1; 8 bases are a match to TRBD1. From germline, CDR1 is SGHVS and CDR2 FNYEAQ. V lost 5 bases and J lost 1; bases outside the gene matches: 3. The CDR3 covers 14 residues. The CDR3, as DNA: TGTGCCAGCAGCCCAGGGGGCAGGAACACTGAAGCTTTCTTT. This codes for CASSPGGRNTEAFF.

This clone was seen a handful of times. This chain links TRBV2 with TRBJ1-6; D gene uncertain. Germline CDR1 SNHLY, CDR2 FYNNEI. There are 15 residues in the CDR3. Trimming removed 4 bases from V and 0 bases from J, with 7 bases in between. Written as DNA, the CDR3 is TGTGCCAGCAGTGCGGGGAGCTCCTATAATTCACCCCTCCACTTT. Translating it yields CASSAGSSYNSPLHF.